A single sample gave rise to the 16 T cell receptor beta chains below, sequenced in a study of T cell repertoires in cytomegalovirus infection. Which antigens these TCRs recognize remains unknown. TCRdb fed the reads into MiXCR, producing one record per CDR3 protein. The table lists some 920,000 distinct CDR3 sequences, about 33% of them singletons. The specimen comprised cultured CD8+ T cells from PBMCs, sampled from culture after CMV antigen stimulation. The receptors were sampled from a human donor in good health (CMV status not recorded). Some clones in this sample may be carry-over from other donors' samples.

The sample holds a few counts of this clonotype. V is TRBV14 and J is TRBJ2-7; the D is unclear. Trimming left V 1 base short and J 2 bases short, with 12 bases between. The CDR3 extends over 15 amino acids. Germline CDR1 is SGHDN and CDR2 is FVKESK. As DNA, the CDR3 is TGTGCCAGCAGCCAAGGTTTGGGATCGGCCTACGAGCAGTACGTC. Amino acids: CASSQGLGSAYEQYV.

V is TRBV12-3 or TRBV12-4 and J is TRBJ1-2, with D uncertain. The CDR3 is made up of 14 amino acids. Deletions cut 6 bases from V and 8 bases from J, with 19 bases between. In DNA, the CDR3 is TGTGCCAGCAGCGATACCGGGCCCAGGCGGGGCTACACCTTC. This encodes CASSDTGPRRGYTF.

The table lists this clonotype with many counts. This sequence joins TRBV7-6 and TRBJ2-3; 10 bases agree with TRBD1. Germline lookup yields CDR1 SGHVS and CDR2 FNYEAQ. The CDR3 loop spans 17 amino acids. J was trimmed by 2 bases and V by 6 bases; bases with no gene match: 11. The CDR3 bases are TGTGCCAGCAGACCCTGGGCCGGGACAGGGGACACAGATACGCAGTATTTT. Translating gives CASRPWAGTGDTDTQYF.

This chain uses TRBV12-3 or TRBV12-4 with TRBJ1-1, with 8 bases matching TRBD1. V trimming: 5 bases; J trimming: 1 base; junction bases outside the gene matches: 3. This CDR3 is 14 amino acids long. The CDR3 DNA follows: TGTGCCAGCAGTGCGACAGGGGCGAACACTGAAGCTTTCTTT. Protein product: CASSATGANTEAFF.

The CDR3 DNA is TGTGCCAGCTCACCACCGGACAGGGACTATGGCTACACCTTC. The encoded protein is CASSPPDRDYGYTF. The chain joins TRBV18 to TRBJ1-2, with TRBD1 matching over 8 bases. Germline assignment: CDR1 KGHSH and CDR2 LQKENI. There are 14 residues in the CDR3. The V gene end was trimmed by 0 bases and the J gene end by 3 bases; junction bases not matched to a gene: 0.

This clonotype has more than one count but fewer than ten. The chain couples TRBV7-6 to TRBJ2-3; the D gene is possibly TRBD2 (6 bases). The CDR3 loop spans 13 amino acids. CDR1 is SGHVS, CDR2 FNYEAQ, per germline. Trimming took 7 bases from V and 2 from J, leaving 10 bases between them. The CDR3 region is CASIGTYTDTQYF. The DNA for the CDR3 is TGTGCCAGCATCGGGACTTACACAGATACGCAGTATTTT.

This chain joins TRBV3-1 and TRBJ1-1; D gene ambiguous. From germline, CDR1 is LGHDT and CDR2 YNNKEL (reference sequence). V was shortened by 1 base and J by 0 bases, with 12 bases between the two germline ends. The CDR3 runs to 16 residues. The CDR3 region has the DNA TGTGCCAGCAGCCAAGGTCTCGTATGGATGAACACTGAAGCTTTCTTT. Residues: CASSQGLVWMNTEAFF.

The CDR3 bases are TGTGCCACCTCATTCGGGCCCTACAATGAGCAGTTCTTC. Residues: CATSFGPYNEQFF. The chain uses TRBV27 and TRBJ2-1; D is uncertain. The germline gives CDR1 MNHEY, CDR2 SMNVEV (reference sequence). This CDR3 has 13 amino acids. The ends were cut back, 10 bases at V and 2 bases at J, with 12 bases in the middle.

This clonotype was seen only a few times. The V and J genes are TRBV11-3 and TRBJ2-1; TRBD1 might be the D (5 bases). CDR3 length equals 15 residues. Germline V lookup: CDR1 SGHNT, CDR2 YENEEA. V gave up 5 bases and J gave up 0 bases, with 11 bases separating them. The CDR3 nucleotides are TGTGCCAGCAGCACCAGGGAAAGCTCCTACAATGAGCAGTTCTTC. This encodes CASSTRESSYNEQFF.

In this sample, this clonotype turned up a few times. The chain has TRBV4-2 and TRBJ1-2; TRBD1 agrees at 9 bases. V was clipped by 4 bases and J by 7 bases; unmatched bases: 10. The CDR3 runs 15 residues. Germline V lookup: CDR1 LGHNA, CDR2 YNFKEQ. The CDR3 nucleotides are TGTGCCAGCAGCCCTAGGGACAGGGTAGGAGGTGGCTACACCTTC. This sequence encodes CASSPRDRVGGGYTF.

The rearrangement uses TRBV9 and TRBJ2-2, with D unresolved. This CDR3 has 14 residues. Germline CDR1 reads SGDLS; CDR2 reads YYNGEE. Deletions cut 4 bases from V and 8 bases from J, with 15 bases between. The CDR3 is CASSPPALRGELFF. CDR3 DNA sequence: TGTGCCAGCAGCCCCCCGGCCCTAAGAGGGGAGCTGTTTTTT.

This clonotype has more than one count but fewer than ten. The chain uses TRBV19 and TRBJ2-2; D remains unclear. With 4 bases removed from V and 5 bases from J, the gap between germline ends came to 8 bases. CDR1 LNHDA and CDR2 SQIVND come from the germline V gene (reference sequence). The CDR3 covers 13 residues. The CDR3 region is CASSTWETGELFF. Here the CDR3 DNA reads TGTGCCAGTAGTACATGGGAAACCGGGGAGCTGTTTTTT.

The rearrangement links TRBV27 to TRBJ2-2; the D is unclear. The germline gives CDR1 MNHEY, CDR2 SMNVEV (reference sequence). The ends were cut back, 8 bases at V and 4 bases at J, with 11 bases in the middle. CDR3 length: 13 amino acids. The CDR3 is CASGPPLTGELFF. CDR3 DNA: TGTGCCAGCGGCCCGCCCCTCACCGGGGAGCTGTTTTTT.

This clonotype was seen repeatedly, ten times or more. This chain uses TRBV7-9 with TRBJ1-2; D possibly corresponds to TRBD1 (5 bases). There are 14 residues in the CDR3. In germline, CDR1 is SEHNR, CDR2 FQNEAQ (reference sequence). Trimming pared 2 bases from V and 7 bases from J, leaving 14 bases between. The CDR3: CASSLPGAQGGYTF. The CDR3 nucleotides read TGTGCCAGCAGCTTACCCGGAGCGCAGGGTGGCTACACCTTC. Variable domain in full (rest from reference TRBV7-9 and TRBJ1-2): DTGVSQNPRHKITKRGQNVTFRCDPISEHNRLYWYRQTLGQGPEFLTYFQNEAQLEKSRLLSDRFSAERPKGSFSTLEIQRTEQGDSAMYLCASSLPGAQGGYTFGSGTRLTVV.

The rearrangement uses TRBV27 and TRBJ1-6; TRBD1 might be the D (5 bases). This CDR3 has 11 amino acids. Trimming took off 8 bases at V and 7 bases at J, with 6 bases between the two ends. Looked up from germline, CDR1 is MNHEY and CDR2 is SMNVEV (reference sequence). The CDR3 loop reads CASGTNSPLHF. The CDR3 DNA reads TGTGCCAGCGGGACCAATTCACCCCTCCACTTT.

This clonotype was picked up a small number of times. The CDR3 here is CASSLVRSGNTIYF. The CDR3 region has the DNA TGTGCCAGCAGTTTGGTGCGCTCTGGAAACACCATATATTTT. The chain is built from TRBV12-3 or TRBV12-4 and TRBJ1-3; unclear D gene. The CDR3 runs 14 residues. Trimming removed 3 bases at V and 0 bases at J, with 6 bases between.